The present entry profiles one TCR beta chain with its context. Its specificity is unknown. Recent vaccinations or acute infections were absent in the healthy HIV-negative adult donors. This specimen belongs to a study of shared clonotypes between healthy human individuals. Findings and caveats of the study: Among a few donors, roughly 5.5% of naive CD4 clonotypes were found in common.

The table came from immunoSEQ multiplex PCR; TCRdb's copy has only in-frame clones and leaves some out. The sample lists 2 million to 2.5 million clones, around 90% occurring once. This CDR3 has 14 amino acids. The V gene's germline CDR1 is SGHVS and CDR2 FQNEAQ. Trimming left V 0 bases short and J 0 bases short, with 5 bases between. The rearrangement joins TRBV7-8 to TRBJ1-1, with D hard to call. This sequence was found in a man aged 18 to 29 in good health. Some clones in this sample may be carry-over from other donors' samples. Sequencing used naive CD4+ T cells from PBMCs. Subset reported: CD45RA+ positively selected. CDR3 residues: CASSLARMNTEAFF. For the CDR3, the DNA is TGTGCCAGCAGCTTAGCACGAATGAACACTGAAGCTTTCTTT.